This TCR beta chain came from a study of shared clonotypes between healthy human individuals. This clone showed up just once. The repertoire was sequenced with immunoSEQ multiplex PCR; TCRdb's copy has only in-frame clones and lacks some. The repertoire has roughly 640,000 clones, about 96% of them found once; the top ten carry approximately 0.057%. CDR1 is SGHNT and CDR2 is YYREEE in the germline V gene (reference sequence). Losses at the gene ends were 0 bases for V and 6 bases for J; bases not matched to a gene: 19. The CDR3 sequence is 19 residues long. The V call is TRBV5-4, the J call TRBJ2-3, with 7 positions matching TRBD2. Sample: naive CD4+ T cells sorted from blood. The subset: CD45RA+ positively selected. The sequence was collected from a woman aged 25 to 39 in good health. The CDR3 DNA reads TGTGCCAGCAGCTTGGGAGGCCACTTCTCTAGCGGTAGCTTGGATACGCAGTATTTT. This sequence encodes CASSLGGHFSSGSLDTQYF. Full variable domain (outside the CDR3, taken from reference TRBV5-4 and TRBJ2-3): ETGVTQSPTHLIKTRGQQVTLRCSSQSGHNTVSWYQQALGQGPQFIFQYYREEENGRGNFPPRFSGLQFPNYSSELNVNALELDDSALYLCASSLGGHFSSGSLDTQYFGPGTRLTVL.